The next 5 T cell receptor beta chains were all read from a single sample in a study of CD8 T cells in ankylosing spondylitis (TCRdb year 2017). The paper as a whole reports these results and caveats: A TCR beta motif made up of roughly eight highly homologous amino acid variants appeared to be characteristic of blood from ankylosing spondylitis patients.

The protocol used for the library was 5' RACE. Sequenced on an Illumina HiSeq 2500. TCRdb's own reprocessing of the public reads used fastp at Q25 and MiXCR and kept productive beta chains. A single entry per CDR3 protein holds the most common genes and DNA from its merged rows. The table for this sample lists hundreds of thousands of distinct CDR3 sequences; around 17% of them were counted only once. Of the sample, approximately 42% is held by the ten largest clones. Their recognized antigens are unknown. Sequencing used blood, either unsorted or a sorted T cell fraction (not recorded which). These receptors were obtained from a male donor with ankylosing spondylitis.

About this clonotype: A much larger clone is a single base away; this may be a read error. This chain links TRBV20-1 with TRBJ2-2; 8 bases map to TRBD2. The junction had 0 bases not matched to a gene; V was cut back by 2 bases and J by 1 base. This CDR3 region has 14 residues. The germline CDR1 and CDR2 sequences are DFQATT and SNEGSKA (reference sequence). CDR3: CSARLAGNTGELFF. The CDR3 DNA sequence: TGCAGTGCTAGACTAGCGGGGAACACCGGGGAGCTGTTTTTT.

This chain joins TRBV27 and TRBJ2-5; no definite D call. V was clipped by 4 bases and J by 0 bases, with 12 bases between them. Germline values: CDR1 MNHEY, CDR2 SMNVEV (reference sequence). The CDR3 is 15 amino acids. Here the CDR3 reads CASSSLNRYQETQYF. CDR3 in DNA: TGTGCCAGCAGTTCCTTAAATCGGTACCAAGAGACCCAGTACTTC.

The chain is built from TRBV7-9 and TRBJ1-2, with D possibly matching TRBD1 (6 bases). In germline, CDR1 is SEHNR, CDR2 FQNEAQ (reference sequence). This CDR3 region has 13 residues. Deletions cut 1 base from V and 4 bases from J, with 7 bases between. CDR3 loop: CASSLEGGYGYTF. The DNA of the CDR3 is TGTGCCAGCAGCTTAGAGGGGGGCTATGGCTACACCTTC.

The chain carries TRBV29-1 and TRBJ2-4; no clear D. The CDR3 has 14 residues. In germline, CDR1 is SQVTM, CDR2 ANQGSEA. V was pared by 5 bases and J by 8 bases, with 19 bases between. The CDR3: CSVLGPLVEDIQYF. CDR3 DNA sequence: TGCAGCGTTTTAGGACCTTTGGTGGAAGACATTCAGTACTTC.

Concerning this clonotype itself: This clone may be a read error of a much larger clone one base away. This chain links TRBV7-6 with TRBJ2-7; 8 bases are a match to TRBD1. From germline, CDR1 is SGHVS and CDR2 FNYEAQ. The V segment lost 1 base and the J segment 3 bases; nucleotides outside the gene matches: 2. This CDR3 contains 14 residues. The CDR3 DNA follows: TGTGCCAGCAGCTTAGGGGACAGGTACTACGAGCAGTACTTC. It translates to CASSLGDRYYEQYF.